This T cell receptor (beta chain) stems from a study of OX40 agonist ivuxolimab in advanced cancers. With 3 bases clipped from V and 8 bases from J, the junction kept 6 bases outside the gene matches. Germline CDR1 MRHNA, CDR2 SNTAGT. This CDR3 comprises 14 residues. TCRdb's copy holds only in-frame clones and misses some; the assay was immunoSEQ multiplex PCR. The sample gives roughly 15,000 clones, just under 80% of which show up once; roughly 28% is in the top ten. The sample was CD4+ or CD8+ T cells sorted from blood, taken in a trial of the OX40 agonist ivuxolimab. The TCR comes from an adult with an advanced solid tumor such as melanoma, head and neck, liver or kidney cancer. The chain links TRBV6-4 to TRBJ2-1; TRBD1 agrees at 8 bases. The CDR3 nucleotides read TGTGCCAGCAGTGAGGGTCAGGGGGCTGATGAGCAGTTCTTC. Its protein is CASSEGQGADEQFF.